The 10 T cell receptor beta chains presented below share a single source sample, sequenced in a study of T-cell reconstitution after alpha-beta-depleted transplantation in children. Unique molecular identifiers featured in how the TCRbeta library was prepared. TCRdb passed the PCR reads through MiXCR, listing each CDR3 protein once. Of about 400,000 distinct CDR3 sequences in the sample, under 20% were seen once. Here the sequenced sample was PBMCs, mostly from graft donor cells, taken 360 days after TCRalphabeta/CD19-depleted stem cell transplant. These receptors originate from a boy less than two years old who had a stem cell transplant for Wiskott-Aldrich syndrome, so the T cells may come from the graft donor.

This clonotype came up a few times. This sequence joins TRBV29-1 and TRBJ1-1; 7 bases align to TRBD1. V shed 0 bases, J shed 2 bases, and the junction held 9 bases outside the gene matches. The germline gives CDR1 SQVTM, CDR2 ANQGSEA. This CDR3 contains 16 residues. DNA of the CDR3: TGCAGCGTTGAAGACCGGCATAACAGGGGCAACACTGAAGCTTTCTTT. Amino acid sequence: CSVEDRHNRGNTEAFF.

This sequence joins TRBV29-1 and TRBJ2-7; D gene uncertain. This CDR3 spans 14 amino acids. Trimming stripped 4 bases from V and 0 bases from J, with 13 bases between. Germline-derived CDR1 and CDR2 are SQVTM and ANQGSEA. The CDR3 DNA reads as TGCAGCGTTGTCGTTAGCTTGAGCTCCTACGAGCAGTACTTC. Protein: CSVVVSLSSYEQYF.

Worth noting for this clonotype: The limits of the CDR3 on the DNA are not certain, so only TCRdb's listed CDR3 is given. V gene TRBV7-9 combines with J gene TRBJ1-5. 15 amino acids form the CDR3, both terminal residues included. Germline V lookup: CDR1 SEHNR, CDR2 FQNEAQ (reference sequence). CDR3 amino acids: CASSSTSPGNQPQHF.

This CDR3 is CASSQDQRGGGEQFF. Here the CDR3 DNA reads TGTGCCAGCAGCCAAGATCAACGGGGGGGCGGTGAGCAGTTCTTC. J is TRBJ2-1 and V is TRBV4-2; TRBD2 matches at 8 bases. The length of the CDR3 is 15 residues. Germline lookup yields CDR1 LGHNA and CDR2 YNFKEQ. The junction had 7 bases not matched to a gene; V was cut back by 0 bases and J by 9 bases.

The V call is TRBV20-1, the J call TRBJ2-7, with 7 nucleotides matching TRBD1. J was trimmed by 6 bases and V by 5 bases; bases with no gene match: 10. Per germline, CDR1 DFQATT and CDR2 SNEGSKA (reference sequence). CDR3 size: 13 residues. CDR3 in DNA: TGCAGTGCTCTCACCCCAGGGGGTCTCGAGCAGTACTTC. This gives the protein CSALTPGGLEQYF.

This clonotype was observed a few times. The genes are TRBV20-1 and TRBJ2-7; D remains unclear. The CDR3 loop spans 13 amino acids. The ends were cut back, 8 bases at V and 0 bases at J, with 14 bases in the middle. From germline, CDR1 is DFQATT and CDR2 SNEGSKA (reference sequence). The CDR3 DNA reads as TGCAGTTCGTATGGCGATAGCTCCTACGAGCAGTACTTC. This codes for CSSYGDSSYEQYF.

The V gene is TRBV20-1, the J gene TRBJ2-7, with TRBD1 matching over 7 bases. CDR3 size: 13 residues. The germline V gene has CDR1 DFQATT and CDR2 SNEGSKA (reference sequence). V dropped 6 bases and J dropped 3; count of bases not matched to a gene: 8. The DNA for the CDR3 is TGCAGTGCGACTTCCGACAGGGACTACGAGCAGTACTTC. Translation gives CSATSDRDYEQYF.

In this sample, this clonotype turned up many times. The rearrangement joins TRBV5-1 to TRBJ2-1; D might be TRBD1 or TRBD2, each matching 5 bases. Germline CDR1 is SGHRS and CDR2 is YFSETQ. V was shortened by 2 bases and J by 4 bases, with 10 bases between the two germline ends. CDR3 length: 14 residues. The CDR3 DNA is TGCGCCAGCAGCTTTAGCGACAGTTACAATGAGCAGTTCTTC. It codes for CASSFSDSYNEQFF.

CDR3 residues: CASSEASYRQETQYF. Here the CDR3 DNA reads TGTGCCAGCAGTGAAGCGAGTTATAGACAAGAGACCCAGTACTTC. The chain has TRBV2 and TRBJ2-5; D gene unclear. This CDR3 has 15 amino acids. CDR1 is SNHLY and CDR2 is FYNNEI in the germline V gene. Trimming stripped 0 bases from V and 2 bases from J, with 10 bases between.

In its sample, this clonotype was seen a few times. The chain uses TRBV20-1 and TRBJ2-4; TRBD2 is a possible D gene (6 bases). The CDR3 sequence is 15 residues long. V shed 0 bases and J shed 9 bases, with 18 bases lying between them. CDR1 and CDR2 from the germline V gene are DFQATT and SNEGSKA (reference sequence). CDR3 loop: CSARDPRGSQSIQYF. In nucleotides, the CDR3 is TGCAGTGCTAGAGATCCCCGGGGGTCACAAAGCATTCAGTACTTC.